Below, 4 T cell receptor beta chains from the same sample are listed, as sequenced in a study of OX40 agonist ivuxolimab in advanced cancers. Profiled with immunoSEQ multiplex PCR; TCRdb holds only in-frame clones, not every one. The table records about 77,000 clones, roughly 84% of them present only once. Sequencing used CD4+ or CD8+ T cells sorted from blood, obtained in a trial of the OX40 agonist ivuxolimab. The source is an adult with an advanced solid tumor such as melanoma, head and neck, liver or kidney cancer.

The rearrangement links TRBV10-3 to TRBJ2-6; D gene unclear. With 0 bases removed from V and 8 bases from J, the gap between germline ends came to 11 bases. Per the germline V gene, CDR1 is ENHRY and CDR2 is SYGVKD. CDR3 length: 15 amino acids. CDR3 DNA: TGTGCCATCAGTGAGTCGAATCCCATTTCCAACGTCCTGACTTTC. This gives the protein CAISESNPISNVLTF.

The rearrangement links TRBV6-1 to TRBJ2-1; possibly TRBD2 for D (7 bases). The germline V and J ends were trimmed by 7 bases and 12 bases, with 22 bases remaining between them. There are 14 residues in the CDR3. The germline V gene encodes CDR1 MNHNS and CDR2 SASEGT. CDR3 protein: CASTARGGGDSQFF. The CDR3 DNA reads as TGTGCCAGCACCGCAAGAGGCGGGGGCGACTCGCAGTTCTTC.

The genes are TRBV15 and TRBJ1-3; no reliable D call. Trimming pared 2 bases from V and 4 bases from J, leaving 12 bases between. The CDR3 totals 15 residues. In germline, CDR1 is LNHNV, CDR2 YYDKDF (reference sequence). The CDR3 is CATSRPPGLGNTIYF. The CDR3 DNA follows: TGTGCCACCAGCAGACCCCCAGGTCTGGGAAACACCATATATTTT.

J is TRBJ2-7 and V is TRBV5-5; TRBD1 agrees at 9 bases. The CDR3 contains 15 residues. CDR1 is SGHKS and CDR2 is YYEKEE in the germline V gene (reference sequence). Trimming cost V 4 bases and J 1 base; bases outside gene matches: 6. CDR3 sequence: CASSPGTGNSYEQYF. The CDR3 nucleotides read TGTGCCAGCAGCCCAGGGACAGGGAATTCCTACGAGCAGTACTTC.